Detailed here is one TCR beta chain. These data come from a study of cytomegalovirus exposure and HLA in healthy donors. J gave up 2 bases and V 5 bases, and 7 bases lay outside the gene matches. Germline V gene lookup returns CDR1 SGHRS and CDR2 YFSETQ. The CDR3 has 16 residues. PCR primers comprised 60 Vbeta and 13 Jbeta primers. Sequenced by immunoSEQ multiplex PCR; TCRdb stores in-frame clones only, minus some. The sample yields about 130,000 clones, 75% to 90% seen once. The receptor's source is a male donor in good health and CMV-seronegative. This chain joins TRBV5-1 and TRBJ2-1; 10 nucleotides align to TRBD1. The sample was PBMCs. The CDR3 spells CASRYGTGVPYNEQFF. CDR3 DNA sequence: TGCGCCAGCAGATACGGGACAGGGGTGCCCTACAATGAGCAGTTCTTC.